This record looks at one T cell receptor beta chain sequence and its context. No antigen is known for it. The germline V gene encodes CDR1 MNHNS and CDR2 SASEGT. Trimming removed 0 bases at V and 1 base at J, with 18 bases between. This CDR3 comprises 19 residues. Researchers partitioned CD4+ cells into CD45RA+ naive and CD45RA-negative memory subsets. This specimen belongs to a study of shared clonotypes between healthy human individuals. The overall study: The study used three CD4 naive, three CD4 memory, two CD8 naive and one CD8 memory plate per donor. General study findings and limits: Apart from blood, nothing was sampled; tissue repertoires likely differ.

As processed by the authors: ImmunoSEQ yielded junction-only sequences lacking quality scores, so filtering differed. The method was immunoSEQ multiplex PCR; TCRdb's version includes in-frame clones alone and lacks a portion of them. V and J calls and clone size are copied from that table; D and trimming were computed from the DNA. Among over a million clones listed, over 95% were seen once. Sequencing was done on a sample of naive CD4+ T cells sorted from blood. Subset reported: CD45RA+ positively selected. This TCR was sampled from a man aged 25 to 40 in good health. The gene calls are TRBV6-1 and TRBJ2-2; D perhaps matches TRBD1 (6 bases). Here the CDR3 reads CASSEAIYGTGRNTGELFF. The CDR3 DNA reads as TGTGCCAGCAGTGAAGCAATATACGGTACAGGGAGGAACACCGGGGAGCTGTTTTTT.